These 13 T cell receptor beta chains came from one sample sequenced in a study of blood T cell repertoires in COVID-19. Assay used: immunoSEQ multiplex PCR; TCRdb lists only in-frame clones, some missing. The sample holds 300,000 to 350,000 clones, roughly nine tenths seen once. Sequenced input: peripheral blood. The receptors were sampled from a man younger than 35 with active or convalescent COVID-19.

The CDR3 region is CASSYGLASDTQYF. The CDR3 region has the DNA TGTGCCAGCAGTTACGGACTAGCTTCAGATACGCAGTATTTT. The chain combines TRBV6-2 or TRBV6-3 with TRBJ2-3; TRBD2 aligns across 8 bases. The CDR3 contains 14 residues. From germline, CDR1 is MNHEY and CDR2 SVGEGT. V lost 2 bases, J lost 4 bases, and 2 bases stayed unmatched.

The rearrangement joins TRBV9 to TRBJ2-3; D is possibly TRBD2 (6 bases). This CDR3 contains 16 residues. Trimming removed 4 bases at V and 2 bases at J, with 17 bases between. The germline gives CDR1 SGDLS, CDR2 YYNGEE. CDR3 protein: CASSLRAGDDTDTQYF. The CDR3 DNA is TGTGCCAGCAGCTTACGAGCGGGCGATGACACAGATACGCAGTATTTT.

The chain has TRBV6-5 and TRBJ2-5; TRBD2 is a possible D gene (6 bases). The V gene lost 4 bases and the J gene lost 4 bases, with 16 bases spanning the gap. The CDR3 is 15 residues long. Germline values: CDR1 MNHEY, CDR2 SVGAGI. CDR3 sequence (DNA): TGTGCCAGCAGTTCGGCGGGGTCGAGCCTAGAGACCCAGTACTTC. The encoded protein is CASSSAGSSLETQYF.

This clone appeared a single time. The chain employs TRBV20-1 and TRBJ2-7; D is unresolved. This CDR3 region has 11 residues. From germline, CDR1 is DFQATT and CDR2 SNEGSKA (reference sequence). V lost 6 bases and J lost 3, with 9 bases in between. CDR3 coding DNA: TGCAGTGCACCTCATAGCTACGAGCAGTACTTC. This gives the protein CSAPHSYEQYF.

V is TRBV7-6 and J is TRBJ2-7, with TRBD2 identical over 10 bases. The J segment lost 3 bases and the V segment lost 4 bases, leaving 6 bases of the junction unmatched. The CDR3 contains 15 residues. CDR1 and CDR2 from the germline V gene are SGHVS and FNYEAQ. The chain's CDR3 is CASSYLAGERYEQYF. For the CDR3, the DNA is TGTGCCAGCAGCTACCTAGCGGGAGAGCGCTACGAGCAGTACTTC.

The chain links TRBV2 to TRBJ1-2; 9 bases fit TRBD1. CDR1 is SNHLY, CDR2 FYNNEI, per germline. Losses at the gene ends were 6 bases for V and 8 bases for J; bases not matched to a gene: 13. CDR3 length: 15 amino acids. In nucleotides, the CDR3 is TGTGCCAGCAGGGAACGCTCCGGGACAGGGACCGGCTACACCTTC. Translating it yields CASRERSGTGTGYTF. Together with reference TRBV2 and TRBJ1-2, the CDR3 gives the full variable domain: EPEVTQTPSHQVTQMGQEVILRCVPISNHLYFYWYRQILGQKVEFLVSFYNNEISEKSEIFDDQFSVERPDGSNFTLKIRSTKLEDSAMYFCASRERSGTGTGYTFGSGTRLTVV.

The chain recombines TRBV6-1 with TRBJ1-2, with a weak D call TRBD1 (6 bases). V shed 6 bases and J shed 7 bases, with 12 bases lying between them. Germline-derived CDR1 and CDR2 are MNHNS and SASEGT. CDR3 length: 12 residues. In nucleotides, the CDR3 is TGTGCCAGCAGATGGGACATGCCTGGCTACACCTTC. Encoded protein: CASRWDMPGYTF.

The rearrangement links TRBV27 to TRBJ1-2, with 7 bases identical to TRBD1. The CDR3 length is 12 residues. Germline V lookup: CDR1 MNHEY, CDR2 SMNVEV (reference sequence). V lost 1 base and J lost 8; bases outside the gene matches: 1. The CDR3 DNA sequence: TGTGCCAGCAGTTTATTGACAGGGGGCTACACCTTC. It encodes CASSLLTGGYTF.

This chain joins TRBV28 and TRBJ1-2; perhaps TRBD1 as D (5 bases). The CDR3 runs 14 residues. The ends were cut back, 10 bases at V and 3 bases at J, with 18 bases in the middle. Looked up from germline, CDR1 is MDHEN and CDR2 is SYDVKM. DNA of the CDR3: TGTGCCATCTTAGGTACGACAGAAGACTATGGCTACACCTTC. Amino acid sequence: CAILGTTEDYGYTF.

The gene calls are TRBV20-1 and TRBJ2-2, with TRBD2 matching over 12 bases. J gave up 6 bases and V 3 bases, and 5 bases lay outside the gene matches. The CDR3 is 15 amino acids. CDR1 and CDR2 (germline): DFQATT, SNEGSKA (reference sequence). The CDR3 is CSASKTSGSSGELFF. The CDR3 region has the DNA TGCAGTGCTAGTAAGACTAGCGGGAGTTCCGGGGAGCTGTTTTTT.

This rearrangement joins TRBV19 to TRBJ2-5; unclear D gene. CDR1 and CDR2 from the germline V gene are LNHDA and SQIVND (reference sequence). The CDR3 has 10 amino acids. V was shortened by 10 bases and J by 7 bases, with 10 bases between the two germline ends. The CDR3 DNA reads as TGTGCCACCGGAGACGGGACCCAGTACTTC. Translation gives CATGDGTQYF.

The chain joins TRBV28 to TRBJ2-1; 13 bases match TRBD2. The length of the CDR3 is 14 residues. Germline lookup yields CDR1 MDHEN and CDR2 SYDVKM. Trimming at V came to 5 bases and at J to 6 bases, leaving 1 base not matched to a gene. The CDR3 DNA reads as TGTGCCAGCAGTACTAGCGGGGGGGGCAATGAGCAGTTCTTC. As protein: CASSTSGGGNEQFF.

The rearrangement joins TRBV6-6 to TRBJ2-7; 9 bases are a match to TRBD2. The germline CDR1 and CDR2 sequences are MNHNY and SVGAGI (reference sequence). Trimming took 8 bases from V and 7 from J; bases not matched to a gene: 18. The CDR3 extends over 16 amino acids. CDR3 sequence: CASRTGAGGHLGEQYF. Here the CDR3 DNA reads TGTGCCAGCCGAACTGGGGCGGGAGGGCACCTTGGGGAGCAGTACTTC.